This T cell receptor beta chain was found in a study of beta chain features in type 1 diabetes. About this clone itself: What it recognizes is unknown.

General study findings and limits: A pattern of fewer insertions and more deletions at VDJ junctions was seen in type 1 diabetes patients. All four CD4+ subsets from Type 1 diabetes patients carried moderately but significantly shorter TCRB CDR3s.

The CDR3 loop spans 11 amino acids. Germline V CDR1 and CDR2: MDHEN, SYDVKM. Trimming took 6 bases from V and 10 from J; bases not matched to a gene: 5. Expressed TCRB transcripts were sequenced after all isolated RNA was converted to cDNA. Sequencing was performed with immunoSEQ multiplex PCR; in TCRdb, only in-frame clones are kept and a portion is missing. Of around 690,000 clones listed, 9.5% to 15% are singletons. The origin of this receptor is a man between 25 and 39 years old with type 1 diabetes. Sequenced: naive CD4+ T cells from blood. The chain carries TRBV28 and TRBJ1-2, with 7 nucleotides matching TRBD1. The CDR3 is CASSTTGDYTF. The CDR3 nucleotides read TGTGCCAGCAGCACAACAGGGGACTACACCTTC.